The entry that follows covers one T cell receptor beta chain sequence. The sample belongs to a study of T cells in localized non-small cell lung cancer. Per the germline V gene, CDR1 is MNHEY and CDR2 is SVGAGI. Trimming took off 0 bases at V and 2 bases at J, with 8 bases between the two ends. The CDR3 loop spans 14 amino acids. The protocol was immunoSEQ multiplex PCR, while the TCRdb copy is restricted to in-frame clones and leaves out a portion. Of about 76,000 clones listed, 84% are singletons. The TCR was taken from a female donor of 60 years or more with stage I lung adenocarcinoma. The sample here was peripheral blood, taken before any cancer treatment. The chain has TRBV6-5 and TRBJ2-7, with D perhaps matching TRBD2 (6 bases). Here the CDR3 DNA reads TGTGCCAGCAGTTACTCCGGCGGGACCTACGAGCAGTACTTC. This gives the protein CASSYSGGTYEQYF.